This T cell receptor beta chain was recorded in a study of CD8+ T cells in alopecia areata. Overall study findings and caveats: Higher clonality and more expanded CD8+ clones appeared in lesional than normal scalp. Sharing of TCRs across patients appeared less clear than in mice, possibly for HLA-related reasons. During tofacitinib treatment, many expanded lesional clones remained in scalp and blood.

To note about this clone: Its target is not known.

Germline CDR1 is MNHEY and CDR2 is SMNVEV (reference sequence). This CDR3 is built from 15 residues. V was clipped by 6 bases and J by 4 bases; unmatched bases: 6. Described treatment: oral pan-JAK inhibitor, 5-10 mg twice daily. Isolated RNA was reverse transcribed into cDNA used as the sequencing template. The assay was immunoSEQ multiplex PCR, and TCRdb's table has in-frame clones only and misses some. The table includes some 170,000 clones, about 48% detected once. The chain uses TRBV27 and TRBJ1-4; 9 nucleotides align to TRBD1. The TCR comes from a human donor with alopecia areata. This material consisted of CD8+ T cells sorted from blood, taken at week 24, from a patient treated with tofacitinib. This CDR3 reads CASSPPGQGNEKLFF. CDR3 in DNA: TGTGCCAGCAGCCCCCCGGGACAGGGTAATGAAAAACTGTTTTTT.